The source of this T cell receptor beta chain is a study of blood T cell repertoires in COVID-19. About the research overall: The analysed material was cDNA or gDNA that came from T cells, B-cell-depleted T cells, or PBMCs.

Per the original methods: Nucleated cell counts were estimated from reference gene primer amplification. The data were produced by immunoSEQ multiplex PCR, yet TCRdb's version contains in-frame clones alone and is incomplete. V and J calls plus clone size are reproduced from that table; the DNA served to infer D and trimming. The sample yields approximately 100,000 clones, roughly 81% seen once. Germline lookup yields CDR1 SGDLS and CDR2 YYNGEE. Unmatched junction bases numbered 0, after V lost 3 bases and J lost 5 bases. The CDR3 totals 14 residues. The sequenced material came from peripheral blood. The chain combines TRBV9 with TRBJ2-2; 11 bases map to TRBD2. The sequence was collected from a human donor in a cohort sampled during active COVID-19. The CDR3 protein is CASSGLAGTGELFF. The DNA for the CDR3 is TGTGCCAGCAGCGGACTAGCGGGGACCGGGGAGCTGTTTTTT.